This is a list of T cell receptor beta chains from one sample in a study of spatial heterogeneity in lung cancer. TCRdb recomputed calls from the 5' RACE reads with MiXCR, one row per CDR3 protein. The sample has 8,000 to 9,500 distinct CDR3 sequences; roughly 6.4% are singletons. The sequenced sample was lung tumor tissue, obtained at surgery. Receptor source: a male donor with early-stage non-small cell lung cancer. Both conserved end residues are part of each CDR3. The D gene is left open where the match is weak. Clone size is given for some rows only: seen once, a few or many times, or a class if the clone is expanded.

size	V	length	D	J	DNA	CDR3
-	TRBV7-2	15	-	TRBJ1-1	TGTGCCAGCAGCTTACAGGGGCTTAGCGTCACTGAAGCTTTCTTT	CASSLQGLSVTEAFF
medium-sized	TRBV7-8	11	-	TRBJ2-3	TGTGCCAGCAGCTTACCAGATACGCAGTATTTT	CASSLPDTQYF
medium-sized	TRBV12-3/TRBV12-4	14	-	TRBJ1-1	TGTGCCAGCAGACGCACAGGGTCGGGGACTGAAGCTTTCTTT	CASRRTGSGTEAFF
many	TRBV4-1	15	-	TRBJ1-4	TGCGCCAGCAGCCAAGAACCGGGACTGCAGGAAAAACTGTTTTTT	CASSQEPGLQEKLFF
few	TRBV7-2	15	-	TRBJ2-5	TGTGCCAGCAACATATTCTGGCGGGAAGGAGAGACCCAGTACTTC	CASNIFWREGETQYF
many	TRBV5-1	16	-	TRBJ2-2	TGCGCCAGCAGCTTGGTCACAACTTCGAAGGCCGGGGAGCTGTTTTTT	CASSLVTTSKAGELFF
many	TRBV3-1	15	TRBD1	TRBJ2-3	TGTGCCAGCAGCCAGGGACAGGGGGCCTCAGATACGCAGTATTTT	CASSQGQGASDTQYF
many	TRBV12-3/TRBV12-4	13	-	TRBJ1-1	TGTGCCAGCACGTGGACCTCGAACACTGAAGCTTTCTTT	CASTWTSNTEAFF
-	TRBV7-8	15	TRBD1	TRBJ1-1	TGTGTCAGCAGTGCGGGGTCGACAGGGATCACTGAAGCTTTCTTT	CVSSAGSTGITEAFF
-	TRBV3-1	17	-	TRBJ2-6	TGTGCCAGCAACCGAGCGGGTGGGGATTCTGGGGCCAACGTCCTGACTTTC	CASNRAGGDSGANVLTF
many	TRBV20-1	10	-	TRBJ2-3	TGCAGTGCTAGGCAAAATACGCAGTATTTT	CSARQNTQYF
many	TRBV20-1	15	-	TRBJ2-1	TGCAGTGCCCCAATGCAAGCGGTACTCTACAATGAGCAGTTCTTC	CSAPMQAVLYNEQFF
medium-sized	TRBV5-5	16	TRBD1	TRBJ2-2	TGTGCCAGCAGCCTAGGGATAGGGGGCAACACCGGGGAGCTGTTTTTT	CASSLGIGGNTGELFF
many	TRBV7-6	14	-	TRBJ2-1	TGTGCCAGCAGCTTAGCGGTGGCTAGCAATGAGCAGTTCTTC	CASSLAVASNEQFF
-	TRBV7-8	15	-	TRBJ1-5	TGTGCCAGCAGCATTCGACCGCGGGGCAATCAGCCCCAGCATTTT	CASSIRPRGNQPQHF
medium-sized	TRBV7-9	13	-	TRBJ2-7	TGTGCCAGCAGCTTCATAGTAGGCAACGAGCAGTACTTC	CASSFIVGNEQYF
many	TRBV5-6	14	-	TRBJ2-5	TGTGCCAGCAGCTTCCCCCGGGGGCAAGAGACCCAGTACTTC	CASSFPRGQETQYF
-	TRBV6-6	17	-	TRBJ2-7	TGTGCCAGCAGTTACACGGGTCGGGGGGCCCCCTCTCGCGAGCAGTACTTC	CASSYTGRGAPSREQYF
many	TRBV7-6	16	TRBD2	TRBJ2-3	TGTGCCAGCAGCCCAGAGTCTCTAGCGGGGGTGGATACGCAGTATTTT	CASSPESLAGVDTQYF
many	TRBV20-1	16	TRBD1	TRBJ2-2	TGCAGTGCTAGAGATCCAGAGACAGGGGACACCGGGGAGCTGTTTTTT	CSARDPETGDTGELFF
many	TRBV30	15	-	TRBJ2-2	TGTGCCTGGGTCCGACCGGGACGGGTCCACGGGGAGCTGTTTTTT	CAWVRPGRVHGELFF
large	TRBV29-1	14	TRBD2	TRBJ2-1	TGCAGCGTGTCCGGGACTAGCGTTTACAATGAGCAGTTCTTC	CSVSGTSVYNEQFF
-	TRBV10-3	11	-	TRBJ2-3	TGTGCCTCCGCGGACTATGATACGCAGTATTTT	CASADYDTQYF
large	TRBV4-2	15	TRBD2	TRBJ2-1	TGTGCCAGCAGCCAAGGACTAGCGGGAGAAATTGAGCAGTTCTTC	CASSQGLAGEIEQFF
medium-sized	TRBV7-2	18	-	TRBJ1-2	TGTGCCAGCAGCTTAAGGAGTAGCATTGGAGATTCTAACTATGGCTACACCTTC	CASSLRSSIGDSNYGYTF
-	TRBV11-1	15	TRBD1	TRBJ2-7	TGTGCCAGCAGCTTAGGGCCCACAGGGGGAAGCGAGCAGTACTTC	CASSLGPTGGSEQYF
medium-sized	TRBV10-3	13	-	TRBJ2-3	TGTGCCATCAGTGAGTCGGAGTGGGATACGCAGTATTTT	CAISESEWDTQYF
medium-sized	TRBV9	13	-	TRBJ2-3	TGTGCCAGCAGCGGGATAAGCACAGATACGCAGTATTTT	CASSGISTDTQYF
medium-sized	TRBV6-2/TRBV6-3	16	TRBD2	TRBJ2-3	TGTGCCAGCAGTTACGCGACTAGCGGTGGCACAGATACGCAGTATTTT	CASSYATSGGTDTQYF
medium-sized	TRBV11-2	16	-	TRBJ2-1	TGTGCCAGCAGCTTTCCGAGTACCCAGGTCTACAATGAGCAGTTCTTC	CASSFPSTQVYNEQFF
many	TRBV12-3/TRBV12-4	15	TRBD2	TRBJ2-1	TGTGCCAGCAGTTTTGAACTAGCGGGGCCCAATGAGCAGTTCTTC	CASSFELAGPNEQFF
-	TRBV25-1	19	-	TRBJ2-3	TGTGCCAGCAGTGAATATCCCTCCCGTGGACAGTCTGCTTCAGATACGCAGTATTTT	CASSEYPSRGQSASDTQYF
medium-sized	TRBV28	17	TRBD2	TRBJ2-2	TGTGCCAGCAGTTTGGGCCTTTTAGCGGGAGACACCGGGGAGCTGTTTTTT	CASSLGLLAGDTGELFF
many	TRBV6-5	13	-	TRBJ2-1	TGTGCCAGCAGTTACTCGCTAGCTTATGAGCAGTTCTTC	CASSYSLAYEQFF
medium-sized	TRBV11-2	20	TRBD2	TRBJ2-3	TGTGCCAGCAGCTCCAATTATCATACTAGCGGGGTGGGGAGCACAGATACGCAGTATTTT	CASSSNYHTSGVGSTDTQYF
many	TRBV18	21	TRBD1	TRBJ1-3	TGTGCCAGCTCACCCCGGCAGGGGGTCCTCCAGACCCCCTCTTCTGGAAACACCATATATTTT	CASSPRQGVLQTPSSGNTIYF
-	TRBV12-3/TRBV12-4	14	-	TRBJ1-1	TGTGCCGGCAGTTTCGGGGGTAGGTACACTGAAGCTTTCTTT	CAGSFGGRYTEAFF
many	TRBV7-2	16	-	TRBJ2-1	TGTGCCAGCAGCCCGTGGGGGGCGGGAGCCTACAATGAGCAGTTCTTC	CASSPWGAGAYNEQFF
many	TRBV18	16	-	TRBJ1-1	TGTGCCAGCTCACCACCCGGACGGTCGATGAACACTGAAGCTTTCTTT	CASSPPGRSMNTEAFF
many	TRBV11-3	13	-	TRBJ2-1	TGTGCCAGCAGCCCCTCTGGACGGTTGGGGCAGTTCTTC	CASSPSGRLGQFF
many	TRBV12-3/TRBV12-4	14	-	TRBJ1-2	TGTGCCAGCAGTTTGAACGGGCCCCTCTATGGCTACACCTTC	CASSLNGPLYGYTF
many	TRBV29-1	14	-	TRBJ2-2	TGCAGCGTTGTGGAGACGACGAACACCGGGGAGCTGTTTTTT	CSVVETTNTGELFF
hyperexpanded	TRBV24-1	14	-	TRBJ1-5	TGTGCCACCAGTGATTTGAGTATCAATCAGCCCCAGCATTTT	CATSDLSINQPQHF
many	TRBV10-3	12	TRBD2	TRBJ2-5	TGTGCCATCAGTGAGGCAGCGGGGGTCCAGTACTTC	CAISEAAGVQYF
medium-sized	TRBV24-1	13	-	TRBJ2-3	TGTGCCACCAGAAGGGGAGGAGGGAATACGCAGTATTTT	CATRRGGGNTQYF
few	TRBV28	15	-	TRBJ2-5	TGTGCCAGCAGTCCCGGGGGGCGGGAGTGGGAGACCCAGTACTTC	CASSPGGREWETQYF
medium-sized	TRBV6-6	13	-	TRBJ2-7	TGTGCCAGCAGTTCGGCCGCTAGTAACGAGCAGTACTTC	CASSSAASNEQYF
many	TRBV12-3/TRBV12-4	12	-	TRBJ2-7	TGTGCCAGCAGTTTAAAGACCGGCGAGCAGTACTTC	CASSLKTGEQYF
medium-sized	TRBV10-2	15	-	TRBJ2-3	TGCGCCAGCAGTGAAACAGGGCGGAGCACAGATACGCAGTATTTT	CASSETGRSTDTQYF
-	TRBV5-1	15	TRBD2	TRBJ2-1	TGCGCCAGCAGCCCCCAAGCGGGGGGGCTGAATGAGCAGTTCTTC	CASSPQAGGLNEQFF
medium-sized	TRBV6-6	13	TRBD1	TRBJ2-3	TGTGCCAGCAGCCAAGGGGACAGGGGGGATAGGTATTTT	CASSQGDRGDRYF
many	TRBV20-1	14	-	TRBJ1-5	TGCAGTGCTAGGAATATTAACGACAATCAGCCCCAGCATTTT	CSARNINDNQPQHF
medium-sized	TRBV4-1	16	-	TRBJ1-6	TGCGCCAGCAGCCAAGTTGCCTCCAGGGAGGGTTCACCCCTCCACTTT	CASSQVASREGSPLHF